The 21 T cell receptor beta chains given below trace back to one sample, sequenced in a study of blood T cells in healthy people across ages. Primers used in a second PCR of roughly 7 to 12 cycles were a sample-barcoded 5' primer and a J-beta primer mix. TCRdb re-called the 5' RACE reads through MiXCR, storing one row per CDR3 protein. The sample yields roughly 2 million distinct CDR3 sequences, roughly 49% seen once. The material sequenced was blood. The origin of the receptors is a woman in her forties in good health.

The V and J genes are TRBV6-1 and TRBJ2-7, with 7 positions matching TRBD1. The DNA end favors TRBJ2-1, so the J call may be wrong. The V gene's germline CDR1 is MNHNS and CDR2 SASEGT. The CDR3 has 15 residues. The CDR3 DNA reads TGTGCCAGCAGTGCGAGGAGGTACAGGGGTAATGAGCAGTTCTTC. It encodes CASSARRYRGNEQFF.

This clonotype came up a few times. J is TRBJ2-6 and V is TRBV7-9; D might be TRBD1 (5 bases). CDR1 SEHNR and CDR2 FQNEAQ come from the germline V gene (reference sequence). The germline V and J ends were trimmed by 6 bases and 2 bases, with 14 bases remaining between them. The CDR3 is 16 residues long. The CDR3 bases are TGTGCCAGCAGACTCTGGGAAGGGGCTGGGGCCAACGTCCTGACTTTC. It translates to CASRLWEGAGANVLTF.

The chain couples TRBV7-2 to TRBJ1-2, with unresolved D. This CDR3 comprises 15 residues. Looked up from germline, CDR1 is SGHTA and CDR2 is FQGNSA. Trimming stripped 2 bases from V and 4 bases from J, with 14 bases between. CDR3 bases: TGTGCCAGCAGCTTACCCGGACTCTTGGGCTATGGCTACACCTTC. It is translated as CASSLPGLLGYGYTF.

This chain's CDR3 is CATSRSGSTLEQYF. Here the CDR3 DNA reads TGTGCCACCAGCAGATCGGGATCAACTCTCGAGCAGTACTTC. The J gene is TRBJ2-4, the V gene TRBV15; maybe TRBD2 (5 bases). The tail of the sequence fits TRBJ2-7 better, so the J call may be wrong. The CDR3 sequence is 14 residues long. CDR1 LNHNV and CDR2 YYDKDF come from the germline V gene (reference sequence).

This clonotype was observed at least ten times. This rearrangement joins TRBV7-9 to TRBJ1-2; TRBD1 aligns across 8 bases. V lost 6 bases to trimming and J lost 3 bases; unmatched junction nucleotides: 6. CDR3 length equals 14 residues. From germline, CDR1 is SEHNR and CDR2 FQNEAQ (reference sequence). CDR3 in amino acids: CASSSDRGDYGYTF. DNA of the CDR3: TGTGCCAGCAGTTCAGACAGGGGCGACTATGGCTACACCTTC.

The sample holds a few counts of this clonotype. The chain couples TRBV24-1 to TRBJ2-3, with TRBD2 as a possible D gene (6 bases). The ends were cut back, 1 base at V and 4 bases at J, with 11 bases in the middle. CDR3 size: 15 residues. Germline-derived CDR1 and CDR2 are KGHDR and SFDVKD. In nucleotides, the CDR3 is TGTGCCACCAGTGATTTAGGAGGGGACCCAGATACGCAGTATTTT. Its protein product is CATSDLGGDPDTQYF.

The gene calls are TRBV6-2 or TRBV6-3 and TRBJ2-1, with 10 bases aligning to TRBD2. This CDR3 has 16 residues. Looked up from germline, CDR1 is MNHEY and CDR2 is SVGEGT. The trim removed 5 bases at V and 3 bases at J, leaving 7 bases unmatched. The CDR3 DNA sequence: TGTGCCAGCAGTGCCCCTAGCGGGGGTTACTACAATGAGCAGTTCTTC. Protein product: CASSAPSGGYYNEQFF.

This rearrangement joins TRBV5-1 to TRBJ2-3; D not certain. The CDR3 is 16 amino acids. Trimming left V 6 bases short and J 1 base short, with 18 bases between. Germline V gene data show CDR1 as SGHRS and CDR2 as YFSETQ. The CDR3 region has the DNA TGCGCCAGCAAAAATGGAAGGATGGGCGGCACAGATACGCAGTATTTT. It specifies CASKNGRMGGTDTQYF. The full variable domain, rest sourced from reference TRBV5-1 and TRBJ2-3, is KAGVTQTPRYLIKTRGQQVTLSCSPISGHRSVSWYQQTPGQGLQFLFEYFSETQRNKGNFPGRFSGRQFSNSRSEMNVSTLELGDSALYLCASKNGRMGGTDTQYFGPGTRLTVL.

The table lists this clonotype with a few counts. The chain joins TRBV7-2 to TRBJ1-2; TRBD1 agrees at 7 bases. This CDR3 is built from 15 residues. Germline V gene data show CDR1 as SGHTA and CDR2 as FQGNSA. The V and J ends lost 1 base and 4 bases, in that order; junction bases with no gene match: 6. In DNA, the CDR3 is TGTGCCAGCAGCTTAGTTGTACAGGGGCTCTATGGCTACACCTTC. Translating gives CASSLVVQGLYGYTF. The variable domain in full, completed from reference TRBV7-2 and TRBJ1-2, reads GAGVSQSPSNKVTEKGKDVELRCDPISGHTALYWYRQSLGQGLEFLIYFQGNSAPDKSGLPSDRFSAERTGGSVSTLTIQRTQQEDSAVYLCASSLVVQGLYGYTFGSGTRLTVV.

This rearrangement joins TRBV10-3 to TRBJ1-2, with 7 nucleotides matching TRBD1. The CDR3 is 13 amino acids. CDR1 and CDR2 from the germline V gene are ENHRY and SYGVKD. J gave up 4 bases and V 8 bases, and 7 bases lay outside the gene matches. The CDR3 DNA reads as TGTGCCATCGGTAGTTGGGACAGCTATGGCTACACCTTC. Translation gives CAIGSWDSYGYTF.

The chain carries TRBV9 and TRBJ2-7; possibly TRBD1 for D (6 bases). CDR3 length equals 15 residues. The V and J ends lost 3 bases and 0 bases respectively, with 13 bases between them. The V gene's germline CDR1 is SGDLS and CDR2 YYNGEE. The CDR3 DNA sequence: TGTGCCAGCAGCGCGAGGGACACCTACTCCTACGAGCAGTACTTC. It is translated as CASSARDTYSYEQYF.

The sample holds a few counts of this clonotype. The chain employs TRBV21-1 and TRBJ2-1; the D call TRBD1 from the table was never checked on the DNA. TRBV21-1 counts as a pseudogene. This CDR3 comprises 14 residues. The chain's CDR3 is CASSKEGVYNEQFF. The CDR3 bases are TGTGCCAGCAGCAAAGAAGGGGTGTACAATGAGCAGTTCTTC.

The gene calls are TRBV5-4 and TRBJ2-1; tentatively, D is TRBD1 (6 bases). Germline V gene lookup returns CDR1 SGHNT and CDR2 YYREEE (reference sequence). The CDR3 is 15 residues long. The V gene lost 2 bases and the J gene lost 6 bases, with 15 bases spanning the gap. Here the CDR3 DNA reads TGTGCCAGCAGCTTCGGACAGATAGGCGCCAATGAGCAGTTCTTC. The encoded protein is CASSFGQIGANEQFF.

V usage is TRBV2 and J usage is TRBJ2-1; 8 nucleotides line up with TRBD2. Losses at the gene ends were 1 base for V and 0 bases for J; bases not matched to a gene: 2. The CDR3 is made up of 16 amino acids. Germline lookup yields CDR1 SNHLY and CDR2 FYNNEI. The CDR3 region is CASSEVRGGSYNEQFF. CDR3 nucleotide sequence: TGTGCCAGCAGTGAAGTCCGGGGGGGCTCCTACAATGAGCAGTTCTTC.

The J gene is TRBJ2-3, the V gene TRBV20-1; TRBD1 matches 7 bases. The germline V gene encodes CDR1 DFQATT and CDR2 SNEGSKA (reference sequence). The CDR3 consists of 12 residues. The V and J ends lost 6 bases and 7 bases, in that order; junction bases with no gene match: 7. CDR3 sequence reads: CSALRGQNTQYF. DNA of the CDR3: TGCAGTGCCCTACGGGGACAGAATACGCAGTATTTT.

Only a few counts were recorded for this clonotype. The chain carries TRBV27 and TRBJ2-1, with TRBD2 matching 8 bases. The ends lost 6 bases at V and 7 bases at J; junction bases unmatched: 11. The CDR3 extends over 15 amino acids. The germline V gene has CDR1 MNHEY and CDR2 SMNVEV (reference sequence). The CDR3 reads CASSRAGLGSNEQFF. As DNA, the CDR3 is TGTGCCAGCAGCAGAGCGGGACTAGGATCAAATGAGCAGTTCTTC.

The chain employs TRBV11-2 and TRBJ2-1; TRBD2 agrees at 11 bases. CDR1 SGHAT and CDR2 FQNNGV come from the germline V gene. The CDR3 sequence is 18 residues long. Losses at the gene ends were 5 bases for V and 4 bases for J; bases not matched to a gene: 13. The CDR3 bases are TGTGCCAGCAGCCAAACTAGCGGGGGCCCCGTACTTTACAATGAGCAGTTCTTC. Its protein product is CASSQTSGGPVLYNEQFF.

The genes are TRBV28 and TRBJ2-6, with unresolved D. The CDR3 covers 16 residues. Germline V CDR1 and CDR2: MDHEN, SYDVKM. V lost 3 bases to trimming and J lost 0 bases, with 9 bases between them. The CDR3 nucleotides read TGTGCCAGCAGTTTTAAGAGAAGCTCTGGGGCCAACGTCCTGACTTTC. It yields the protein CASSFKRSSGANVLTF.

V is TRBV18 and J is TRBJ2-5; no firm D call. The assigned J gene may be wrong: the sequence end matches TRBJ2-7 better. The CDR3 covers 13 residues. Germline V gene data show CDR1 as KGHSH and CDR2 as LQKENI. The CDR3 DNA sequence: TGTGCCAGCTCACCTTTACAGCCATACGAGCAGTACTTC. It encodes CASSPLQPYEQYF.

The V gene is TRBV10-1, the J gene TRBJ2-5, with D tentatively TRBD2 (5 bases). V was trimmed by 4 bases and J by 4 bases, leaving 13 bases between them. From germline, CDR1 is WNHNN and CDR2 SYGVQD (reference sequence). The CDR3 is 14 residues long. Here the CDR3 reads CASSAPGRGETQYF. The CDR3 coding sequence is TGCGCCAGCAGTGCTCCGGGCCGGGGAGAGACCCAGTACTTC.

The chain combines TRBV27 with TRBJ1-2, with D maybe TRBD1 (6 bases). The germline V gene encodes CDR1 MNHEY and CDR2 SMNVEV (reference sequence). The CDR3 loop spans 12 amino acids. V gave up 5 bases and J gave up 7 bases, with 11 bases separating them. As DNA, the CDR3 is TGTGCCAGCAGTACAGGGTTCGCTGGCTACACCTTC. Its translation: CASSTGFAGYTF.